At least ten counts were recorded for the clone carrying this TCR beta chain. The antigen remains undetermined. The germline gives CDR1 SGHVS, CDR2 FQNEAQ. Losses at the gene ends were 0 bases for V and 6 bases for J; bases not matched to a gene: 7. The CDR3 covers 17 residues. The sample comes from a study of molecular identifiers for immune sequencing clone quantification. General observations from the study: Underestimated sizes of highly expanded clones could result from identical TCR molecules that share a barcode. Spiked Jurkat TCR RNA equivalent to one cell was reportedly detectable in roughly 1 million naive cells.

Libraries used roughly 17,000 to 1,000,000 sorted naive CD8 T cells and 10%, 30% or 50% RNA input. One entry per CDR3 protein results from TCRdb running MiXCR on the PCR reads. The sample has about 100,000 distinct CDR3 sequences, about a third seen once. The sequence was collected from a human donor in good health. Some libraries in this study had Jurkat cell RNA spiked in. The source material was naive CD8+ T cells from blood, with Jurkat cell RNA spiked in. As to subset: FACS-sorted CD8+CD4-CCR7+CD45RA+ naive T cells. The chain couples TRBV7-8 to TRBJ1-6, with TRBD1 identical over 8 bases. CDR3 sequence: CASSLATPGQANSPLHF. DNA of the CDR3: TGTGCCAGCAGCTTAGCTACTCCGGGACAGGCTAATTCACCCCTCCACTTT.